The TCR beta chain described here comes from a study of blood T cells in healthy people across ages. Regarding the study as a whole: Measured against age, TCR beta diversity per million T cells decreased in a roughly linear manner.

It was with a sample-barcoded 5' primer and a J-beta primer mix that a second PCR of roughly 6 to 12 cycles was run. TCRdb independently ran MiXCR on the 5' RACE reads; one entry per CDR3 protein. Found here are around 1,100,000 distinct CDR3 sequences, more than 30% of them singletons; the top ten hold 10% to 15%. Every sample had a minimum of 6.5 million PBMCs isolated. The CDR3 loop spans 17 amino acids. Germline CDR1 reads LNHNV; CDR2 reads YYDKDF (reference sequence). V dropped 0 bases and J dropped 14 bases, with 27 bases sitting between them. This clonotype was picked up a small number of times. What it binds is unknown.

The TCR comes from a man aged 18 to 30 in good health. The V gene is TRBV15, the J gene TRBJ2-3; possible D gene TRBD1, 6 bases. What was sequenced was blood. The CDR3 loop reads CATSRDLSQGAAPRGYF. The CDR3 DNA sequence: TGTGCCACCAGCAGAGATCTCTCACAGGGTGCTGCCCCTCGCGGGTATTTT.